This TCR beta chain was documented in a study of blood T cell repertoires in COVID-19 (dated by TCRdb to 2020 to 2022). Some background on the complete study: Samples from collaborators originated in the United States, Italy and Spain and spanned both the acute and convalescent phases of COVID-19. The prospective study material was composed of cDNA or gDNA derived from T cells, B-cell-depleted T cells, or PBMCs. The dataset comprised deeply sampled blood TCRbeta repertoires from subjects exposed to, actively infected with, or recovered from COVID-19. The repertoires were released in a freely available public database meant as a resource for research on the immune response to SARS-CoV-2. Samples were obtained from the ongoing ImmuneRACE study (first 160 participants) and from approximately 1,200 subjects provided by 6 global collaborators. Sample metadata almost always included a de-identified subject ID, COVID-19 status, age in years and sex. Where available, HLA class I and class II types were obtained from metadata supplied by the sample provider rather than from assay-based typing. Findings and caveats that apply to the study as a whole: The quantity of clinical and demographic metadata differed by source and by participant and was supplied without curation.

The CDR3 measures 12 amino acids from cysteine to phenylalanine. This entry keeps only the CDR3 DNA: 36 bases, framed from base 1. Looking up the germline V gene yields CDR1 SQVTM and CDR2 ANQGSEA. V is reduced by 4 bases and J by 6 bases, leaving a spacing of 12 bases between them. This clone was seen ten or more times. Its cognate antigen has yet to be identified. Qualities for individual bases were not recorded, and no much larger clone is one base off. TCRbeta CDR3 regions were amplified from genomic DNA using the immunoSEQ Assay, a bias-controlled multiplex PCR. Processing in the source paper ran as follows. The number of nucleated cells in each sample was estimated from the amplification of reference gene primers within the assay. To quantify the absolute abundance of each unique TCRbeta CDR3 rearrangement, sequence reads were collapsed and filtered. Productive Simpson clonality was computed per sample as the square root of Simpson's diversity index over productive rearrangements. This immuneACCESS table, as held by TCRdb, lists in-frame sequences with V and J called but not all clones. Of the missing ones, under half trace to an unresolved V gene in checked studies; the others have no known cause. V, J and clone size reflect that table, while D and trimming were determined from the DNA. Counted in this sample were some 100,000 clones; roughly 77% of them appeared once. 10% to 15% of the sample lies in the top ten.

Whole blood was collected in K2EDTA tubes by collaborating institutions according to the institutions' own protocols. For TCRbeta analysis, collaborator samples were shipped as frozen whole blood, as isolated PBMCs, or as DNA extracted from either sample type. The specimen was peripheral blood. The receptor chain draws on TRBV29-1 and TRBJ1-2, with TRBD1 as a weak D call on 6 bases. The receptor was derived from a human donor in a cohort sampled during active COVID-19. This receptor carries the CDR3 CSVGGGVDGYTF. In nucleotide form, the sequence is TGCAGCGTTGGGGGGGGCGTGGATGGCTACACCTTC.